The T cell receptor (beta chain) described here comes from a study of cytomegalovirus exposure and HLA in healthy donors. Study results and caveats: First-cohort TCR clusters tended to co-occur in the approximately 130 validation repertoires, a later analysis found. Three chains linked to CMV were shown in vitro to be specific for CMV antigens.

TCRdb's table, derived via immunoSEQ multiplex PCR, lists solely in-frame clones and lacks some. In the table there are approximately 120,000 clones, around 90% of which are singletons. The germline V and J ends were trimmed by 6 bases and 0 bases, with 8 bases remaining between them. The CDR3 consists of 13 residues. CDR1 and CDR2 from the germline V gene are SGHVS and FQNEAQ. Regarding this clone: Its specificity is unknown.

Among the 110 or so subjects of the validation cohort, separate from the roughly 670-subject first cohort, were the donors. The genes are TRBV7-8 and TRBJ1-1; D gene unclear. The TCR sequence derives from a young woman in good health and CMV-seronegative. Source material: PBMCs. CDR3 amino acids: CASRLRVNTEAFF. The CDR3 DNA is TGTGCCAGCAGACTGCGAGTGAACACTGAAGCTTTCTTT.